These 32 T cell receptor beta chains originate from one sample sequenced in a study of response to subunit inactivated influenza vaccine. TCRdb re-called the RT-PCR reads through MiXCR, storing one row per CDR3 protein. The table lists roughly 500,000 distinct CDR3 sequences, roughly 25% of them singletons. Separately, the same data were catalogued under a study of T cells expressing NK-cell markers. This second report adds: It was by 5'RACE template switching with UMIs that TCR beta cDNA was made.

Sequencing used CD4+ T cells sorted from PBMCs, obtained roughly 12 days after vaccination. All receptors come from a middle-aged man who received an inactivated influenza vaccine.

The CDR3: CASSQEAVRTGVNSPLHF. The CDR3 DNA reads TGTGCCAGCAGCCAAGAAGCGGTCCGGACAGGGGTTAATTCACCCCTCCACTTT. J is TRBJ1-6 and V is TRBV4-2, with 9 bases that match TRBD1. The CDR3 totals 18 residues. With V trimmed by 0 bases and J by 6 bases, 9 bases remained unmatched. In germline, CDR1 is LGHNA, CDR2 YNFKEQ.

In its sample, this clonotype was seen a few times. The chain has TRBV5-6 and TRBJ2-5, with D perhaps matching TRBD1 (5 bases). The CDR3 covers 16 residues. From germline, CDR1 is SGHDT and CDR2 YYEEEE. V was shortened by 2 bases and J by 2 bases, with 16 bases between the two germline ends. The CDR3 here is CASSLKLAGNQETQYF. CDR3 sequence (DNA): TGTGCCAGCAGCTTAAAATTGGCAGGGAATCAAGAGACCCAGTACTTC.

The chain employs TRBV29-1 and TRBJ2-1; D gene ambiguous. V was shortened by 2 bases and J by 6 bases, with 11 bases between the two germline ends. Germline V gives CDR1 SQVTM, CDR2 ANQGSEA. The CDR3 is 13 amino acids. CDR3 sequence reads: CSVETLLRNEQFF. CDR3 coding DNA: TGCAGCGTTGAAACCCTTCTGCGCAATGAGCAGTTCTTC.

This clonotype was picked up a small number of times. V usage is TRBV5-1 and J usage is TRBJ2-3; possibly TRBD1 for D (6 bases). Germline assignment: CDR1 SGHRS and CDR2 YFSETQ. The CDR3 spans 16 residues. The V gene lost 1 base and the J gene lost 2 bases, with 14 bases spanning the gap. The CDR3 is CASSLFTGSDTDTQYF. For the CDR3, the DNA is TGCGCCAGCAGCTTGTTCACAGGGTCGGACACAGATACGCAGTATTTT.

The chain recombines TRBV29-1 with TRBJ2-3; 9 bases align to TRBD2. Trimming removed 6 bases from V and 6 bases from J; junction bases left unmatched: 19. Germline CDR1 reads SQVTM; CDR2 reads ANQGSEA. This CDR3 comprises 17 residues. The CDR3 protein is CSVSSRSGRLHPDTQYF. The CDR3 DNA sequence: TGCAGCGTCTCCTCTAGGAGCGGGAGGCTCCATCCGGATACGCAGTATTTT.

The J gene is TRBJ2-1, the V gene TRBV29-1, with TRBD2 matching over 12 bases. J gave up 11 bases and V 1 base, and 12 bases lay outside the gene matches. Germline assignment: CDR1 SQVTM and CDR2 ANQGSEA. This CDR3 contains 16 residues. CDR3 coding DNA: TGCAGCGTTGAAGGACTAGCGGGAGCCCCAACGGGGAAGCAGTTCTTC. It codes for CSVEGLAGAPTGKQFF.

This clonotype was counted only a few times. The genes are TRBV28 and TRBJ2-5; 9 bases match TRBD2. This CDR3 spans 16 amino acids. In germline, CDR1 is MDHEN, CDR2 SYDVKM. Germline trimming cut 1 base from V and 1 base from J; bases unmatched to any gene: 4. As DNA, the CDR3 is TGTGCCAGCAGTTTATTGTCACTAGCGGGCCAAGAGACCCAGTACTTC. This encodes CASSLLSLAGQETQYF.

This clonotype was found a few times. The rearrangement links TRBV4-2 to TRBJ1-5; D uncertain. Germline V CDR1 and CDR2: LGHNA, YNFKEQ. The CDR3 contains 15 residues. V lost 2 bases and J 3 bases, leaving 11 bases between the germline ends. The CDR3 is CASSQPSEPNQPQHF. For the CDR3, the DNA is TGTGCCAGCAGCCAACCATCAGAACCCAATCAGCCCCAGCATTTT.

CDR3 amino acids: CATRAQETQYF. Here the CDR3 DNA reads TGTGCCACCAGGGCTCAAGAGACCCAGTACTTC. This chain joins TRBV6-5 and TRBJ2-5, with D possibly matching TRBD1 (5 bases). CDR3 length equals 11 residues. Germline lookup yields CDR1 MNHEY and CDR2 SVGAGI. Trimming took 10 bases from V and 2 from J, leaving 8 bases between them.

The CDR3 sequence: CASSLEWSTDTQYF. The CDR3 DNA sequence: TGTGCCAGCAGCTTGGAGTGGAGCACAGATACGCAGTATTTT. The chain is built from TRBV5-6 and TRBJ2-3; D gene uncertain. This CDR3 is 14 amino acids long. Trimming took off 0 bases at V and 0 bases at J, with 5 bases between the two ends. Germline V gene lookup returns CDR1 SGHDT and CDR2 YYEEEE.

The rearrangement uses TRBV3-1 and TRBJ1-1, with TRBD1 identical over 7 bases. Germline assignment: CDR1 LGHDT and CDR2 YNNKEL (reference sequence). The CDR3 has 12 amino acids. The ends lost 4 bases at V and 11 bases at J; junction bases unmatched: 7. The CDR3 region has the DNA TGTGCCAGCAGCCCCCTCACAGGGGTGGCTTTCTTT. Amino acids: CASSPLTGVAFF.

This clonotype was counted between two and nine times. The chain recombines TRBV7-9 with TRBJ2-1; weak D call: TRBD1 (5 bases). From germline, CDR1 is SEHNR and CDR2 FQNEAQ (reference sequence). The V gene lost 5 bases and the J gene lost 7 bases, with 18 bases spanning the gap. This CDR3 is built from 15 residues. CDR3 in amino acids: CASSTLGLQVNEQFF. The CDR3, as DNA: TGTGCCAGCAGCACATTAGGCCTACAGGTAAATGAGCAGTTCTTC. The whole variable domain, filled in from reference TRBV7-9 and TRBJ2-1, reads DTGVSQNPRHKITKRGQNVTFRCDPISEHNRLYWYRQTLGQGPEFLTYFQNEAQLEKSRLLSDRFSAERPKGSFSTLEIQRTEQGDSAMYLCASSTLGLQVNEQFFGPGTRLTVL.

This clonotype was recorded at least ten times. The V gene is TRBV4-3, the J gene TRBJ2-1, with a possible D match to TRBD1 (8 bases). There are 20 residues in the CDR3. Germline values: CDR1 LGHNA, CDR2 YSLEER. The V and J ends lost 0 bases and 7 bases respectively, with 28 bases between them. The CDR3: CASSQDWGGPGTGLLNEQFF. CDR3 DNA sequence: TGCGCCAGCAGCCAAGATTGGGGGGGTCCCGGGACAGGTCTCCTAAATGAGCAGTTCTTC.

The chain has TRBV6-2 or TRBV6-3 and TRBJ2-4; 10 bases fit TRBD2. In germline, CDR1 is MNHEY, CDR2 SVGEGT. V dropped 0 bases and J dropped 1; count of bases not matched to a gene: 15. This CDR3 region has 21 residues. The CDR3 DNA is TGTGCCAGCAGTTACTCGAGCCTCCGGCTAGCGGGAGCTGGGGCCAAAAACATTCAGTACTTC. Its translation: CASSYSSLRLAGAGAKNIQYF.

This chain uses TRBV20-1 with TRBJ2-1; the D is unclear. V lost 6 bases and J lost 4, with 16 bases in between. The CDR3 is 14 amino acids. CDR1 and CDR2 (germline): DFQATT, SNEGSKA (reference sequence). The DNA of the CDR3 is TGCAGTGCGCAAACCCCGAGACTTTACAATGAGCAGTTCTTC. Translating gives CSAQTPRLYNEQFF.

The V call is TRBV5-1, the J call TRBJ2-5, with a weak D call TRBD2 (6 bases). Germline V gene sequence: CDR1 SGHRS, CDR2 YFSETQ. This CDR3 region has 17 residues. Trimming shortened V by 4 bases and J by 0 bases, and 19 bases separated the two germline ends. In DNA, the CDR3 is TGCGCCAGCAGCGCAAAGACCGGGAGACAGAACCAAGAGACCCAGTACTTC. As protein: CASSAKTGRQNQETQYF.

The V call is TRBV7-2, the J call TRBJ2-5; D is uncertain. Germline V gene sequence: CDR1 SGHTA, CDR2 FQGNSA. The V end lost 5 bases, the J end lost 1 base, and 8 bases lay between the germline ends. The CDR3 runs 13 residues. The CDR3 DNA reads TGTGCCAGCAGCCGTTCAACCCAAGAGACCCAGTACTTC. Translated, it gives CASSRSTQETQYF.

This clonotype was counted many times. The chain couples TRBV6-5 to TRBJ2-3; 10 positions agree with TRBD1. V dropped 4 bases and J dropped 5; count of bases not matched to a gene: 9. CDR1 and CDR2 (germline): MNHEY, SVGAGI. The CDR3 has 16 amino acids. CDR3 sequence: CASSSPRQGAGDTQYF. The CDR3 DNA reads as TGTGCCAGCAGTTCCCCGCGACAGGGGGCTGGAGATACGCAGTATTTT.

This clonotype showed up just a few times. The rearrangement uses TRBV2 and TRBJ2-4; D perhaps matches TRBD1 (5 bases). V was cut by 6 bases and J by 8 bases, with 8 bases left in between. CDR3 size: 11 residues. Per the germline V gene, CDR1 is SNHLY and CDR2 is FYNNEI. The CDR3 sequence: CASSRVHIQYF. DNA for the CDR3: TGTGCCAGCAGCAGGGTCCACATTCAGTACTTC.

The sample holds a few counts of this clonotype. The chain employs TRBV7-9 and TRBJ1-2, with TRBD1 matching 8 bases. The CDR3 is 14 amino acids. Germline V lookup: CDR1 SEHNR, CDR2 FQNEAQ (reference sequence). J gave up 6 bases and V 1 base, and 4 bases lay outside the gene matches. CDR3 region: CASSLGMGQDGYTF. In DNA form, the CDR3 reads TGTGCCAGCAGCTTAGGAATGGGACAGGATGGCTACACCTTC.

A few counts support this clonotype. The chain combines TRBV29-1 with TRBJ2-7; D unclear. The ends were cut back, 4 bases at V and 5 bases at J, with 18 bases in the middle. From germline, CDR1 is SQVTM and CDR2 ANQGSEA. CDR3 length equals 14 residues. CDR3 DNA: TGCAGCGTTGGGGGAACCCTAGGTCTGGACGAGCAGTACTTC. Amino acids: CSVGGTLGLDEQYF.

The chain uses TRBV7-8 and TRBJ2-1; unclear D gene. V was shortened by 5 bases and J by 0 bases, with 11 bases between the two germline ends. Germline values: CDR1 SGHVS, CDR2 FQNEAQ. The CDR3 has 15 amino acids. The CDR3 sequence: CASSPTYYSYNEQFF. CDR3 DNA: TGTGCCAGCAGCCCGACCTATTACTCCTACAATGAGCAGTTCTTC.

This clonotype was observed a handful of times. The chain joins TRBV10-3 to TRBJ2-1; D tentatively reads TRBD1 or TRBD2 (5 bases each). This CDR3 is built from 15 residues. Trimming left V 6 bases short and J 5 bases short, with 17 bases between. Germline lookup yields CDR1 ENHRY and CDR2 SYGVKD. This CDR3 reads CAIRGREEQHNEQFF. The CDR3 DNA sequence: TGTGCCATCAGGGGACGTGAGGAACAACACAATGAGCAGTTCTTC.

This sequence joins TRBV4-2 and TRBJ2-2, with TRBD2 matching 11 bases. CDR3 length equals 16 residues. V shed 2 bases, J shed 3 bases, and the junction held 2 bases outside the gene matches. The V gene's germline CDR1 is LGHNA and CDR2 YNFKEQ. CDR3 amino acids: CASSQPGLADTGELFF. The DNA for the CDR3 is TGTGCCAGCAGCCAACCGGGACTAGCGGACACCGGGGAGCTGTTTTTT.

V usage is TRBV11-3 and J usage is TRBJ2-2; D not certain. Germline V gives CDR1 SGHNT, CDR2 YENEEA. V was trimmed by 0 bases and J by 10 bases, leaving 12 bases between them. The CDR3 consists of 14 residues. The CDR3 reads CASSLDPTVAELFF. The CDR3 DNA follows: TGTGCCAGCAGCTTAGATCCCACAGTTGCGGAGCTGTTTTTT.

This clonotype was detected many times. This chain links TRBV10-3 with TRBJ1-6; D is perhaps TRBD1 (6 bases). Trimming removed 0 bases at V and 8 bases at J, with 11 bases between. The CDR3 contains 15 residues. Germline CDR1 ENHRY, CDR2 SYGVKD. The DNA for the CDR3 is TGTGCCATCAGTGAGTCTACGGGGGCGGATTCACCCCTCCACTTT. Translation gives CAISESTGADSPLHF.

This clonotype occurred a few times. The chain employs TRBV4-2 and TRBJ1-1; no firm D call. Germline assignment: CDR1 LGHNA and CDR2 YNFKEQ. The V gene lost 0 bases and the J gene lost 0 bases, with 8 bases spanning the gap. This CDR3 region has 15 residues. The CDR3 DNA is TGTGCCAGCAGCCAAGATTCAGGCCTGAACACTGAAGCTTTCTTT. Amino acids: CASSQDSGLNTEAFF.

The chain carries TRBV28 and TRBJ1-5, with unresolved D. The CDR3 spans 16 residues. The V end was cut by 6 bases, the J end by 2 bases, with 17 bases between. Germline loops: CDR1 MDHEN, CDR2 SYDVKM. CDR3 nucleotide sequence: TGTGCCAGCAGCACAATGGGCTGGGTGGGCAATCAGCCCCAGCATTTT. Its translation is CASSTMGWVGNQPQHF.

The chain has TRBV5-5 and TRBJ2-3; D tentatively reads TRBD1 or TRBD2 (7 bases each). V was cut by 3 bases and J by 5 bases, with 22 bases left in between. This CDR3 has 17 amino acids. Looked up from germline, CDR1 is SGHKS and CDR2 is YYEKEE (reference sequence). The CDR3 loop reads CASSSQIIRGGRDTQYF. The CDR3, as DNA: TGTGCCAGCAGCTCCCAGATCATCAGGGGGGGCAGAGATACGCAGTATTTT.

This clonotype came up a few times. The chain combines TRBV6-6 with TRBJ1-2; D remains unclear. The length of the CDR3 is 13 residues. The germline gives CDR1 MNHNY, CDR2 SVGAGI (reference sequence). V shed 4 bases and J shed 1 base, with 7 bases lying between them. The CDR3 is CASSSIDNYGYTF. Here the CDR3 DNA reads TGTGCCAGCAGTTCGATAGATAACTATGGCTACACCTTC.

V is TRBV4-1 and J is TRBJ2-2; 7 nucleotides align to TRBD1. The CDR3 has 15 residues. CDR1 is MGHRA, CDR2 YSYEKL, per germline. J lost 9 bases, V lost 3 bases, and 10 bases had no gene match. The CDR3 DNA reads TGCGCCAGCAGCCACCCAGGGGGTGCAGCGTGGGAGCTGTTTTTT. It encodes CASSHPGGAAWELFF.

In this sample, this clonotype turned up a few times. This chain links TRBV2 with TRBJ1-4, with D unresolved. CDR1 SNHLY and CDR2 FYNNEI come from the germline V gene. There are 12 residues in the CDR3. The V end was cut by 7 bases, the J end by 5 bases, with 8 bases between. The CDR3 DNA reads TGTGCCAGCAAATATGGAAATGAAAAACTGTTTTTT. It encodes CASKYGNEKLFF.